These 14 T cell receptor beta chains were sequenced from one sample in a study of spatial heterogeneity in lung cancer. One entry per CDR3 protein, called by TCRdb with MiXCR from the 5' RACE reads. The sample records approximately 44,000 distinct CDR3 sequences, roughly an eighth being singletons. Time point: sample taken at primary tumor resection. The input for sequencing was PBMCs, taken at surgery. The source is a male donor with early-stage non-small cell lung cancer.

The chain has TRBV6-5 and TRBJ1-6; D gene unclear. V dropped 0 bases and J dropped 9 bases, with 12 bases sitting between them. There are 15 residues in the CDR3. In germline, CDR1 is MNHEY, CDR2 SVGAGI. The CDR3 DNA sequence: TGTGCCAGCAGTTACTCGCCGGGAACTAGTTCACCCCTCCACTTT. It encodes CASSYSPGTSSPLHF.

This clonotype was recorded many times. The chain carries TRBV23-1 and TRBJ2-5; 9 nucleotides align to TRBD1. TRBV23-1 is treated as an ORF (open reading frame) with a function not yet certain. The CDR3 contains 13 residues. V lost 9 bases and J lost 5; bases outside the gene matches: 7. As DNA, the CDR3 is TGCGCCAGTGGGACAGGGCGTCTGGAGACCCAGTACTTC. Translated: CASGTGRLETQYF.

A few counts support this clonotype. This chain connects TRBV10-3 to TRBJ2-5; perhaps D is TRBD1 or TRBD2 (5 bases each). This CDR3 contains 14 residues. V was clipped by 0 bases and J by 5 bases, with 10 bases between them. CDR1 and CDR2 from the germline V gene are ENHRY and SYGVKD. The CDR3 protein is CAISESGVVETQYF. In nucleotides, the CDR3 is TGTGCCATCAGTGAGTCGGGGGTGGTCGAGACCCAGTACTTC.

This clonotype was observed many times. The V gene is TRBV28, the J gene TRBJ2-7, with TRBD2 matching over 8 bases. This CDR3 is 13 amino acids long. V was pared by 6 bases and J by 1 base, with 2 bases of the junction left unmatched. Germline lookup yields CDR1 MDHEN and CDR2 SYDVKM. CDR3 DNA: TGTGCCAGCAGAACTAGCGGTTCCTACGAGCAGTACTTC. Translation gives CASRTSGSYEQYF.

The chain links TRBV3-1 to TRBJ2-7, with 8 bases that match TRBD1. With V trimmed by 1 base and J by 2 bases, 4 bases remained unmatched. Per the germline V gene, CDR1 is LGHDT and CDR2 is YNNKEL (reference sequence). CDR3 length equals 15 residues. The CDR3 sequence is CASSQAWDRTYEQYF. DNA of the CDR3: TGTGCCAGCAGCCAAGCCTGGGACAGGACCTACGAGCAGTACTTC.

The V and J genes are TRBV5-1 and TRBJ1-3, with D uncertain. Germline V gene data show CDR1 as SGHRS and CDR2 as YFSETQ. The CDR3 consists of 15 residues. V lost 0 bases to trimming and J lost 3 bases, with 10 bases between them. The CDR3: CASSLEWVGGNTIYF. The CDR3 DNA reads TGCGCCAGCAGCTTGGAATGGGTCGGTGGAAACACCATATATTTT. Based on the CDR3 plus reference TRBV5-1 and TRBJ1-3, the full variable domain is KAGVTQTPRYLIKTRGQQVTLSCSPISGHRSVSWYQQTPGQGLQFLFEYFSETQRNKGNFPGRFSGRQFSNSRSEMNVSTLELGDSALYLCASSLEWVGGNTIYFGEGSWLTVV.

This clonotype was recorded at least ten times. J is TRBJ1-1 and V is TRBV28, with 9 nucleotides matching TRBD1. The CDR3 loop spans 15 amino acids. Germline trimming cut 5 bases from V and 2 bases from J; bases unmatched to any gene: 6. In germline, CDR1 is MDHEN, CDR2 SYDVKM. The CDR3 protein is CASSLSTGGNTEAFF. CDR3 sequence (DNA): TGTGCCAGCAGTCTCTCGACAGGGGGAAACACTGAAGCTTTCTTT.

A few counts support this clonotype. V and J are TRBV5-5 and TRBJ1-5, with no clear D. The CDR3 runs 14 residues. From germline, CDR1 is SGHKS and CDR2 YYEKEE (reference sequence). Between the trimmed V and J ends, which lost 4 bases and 2 bases, there was a span of 10 bases. The CDR3 is CASSQSEGNQPQHF. The CDR3 coding sequence is TGTGCCAGCAGCCAGTCGGAAGGCAATCAGCCCCAGCATTTT.

This clonotype was counted many times. The V call is TRBV20-1, the J call TRBJ2-3; 12 nucleotides match TRBD2. Germline V gene lookup returns CDR1 DFQATT and CDR2 SNEGSKA (reference sequence). J was trimmed by 0 bases and V by 5 bases; bases with no gene match: 12. This CDR3 is 18 amino acids long. The CDR3 is CSAPRLAGAGSSTDTQYF. In nucleotides, the CDR3 is TGCAGTGCTCCCAGACTAGCGGGAGCGGGATCTAGCACAGATACGCAGTATTTT.

This clonotype has just a few counts. The gene calls are TRBV28 and TRBJ2-3, with 11 bases identical to TRBD2. Germline-derived CDR1 and CDR2 are MDHEN and SYDVKM. The CDR3 extends over 21 amino acids. Losses at the gene ends were 1 base for V and 0 bases for J; bases not matched to a gene: 15. CDR3 sequence: CASSLSLRGPLAGGSTDTQYF. The CDR3 DNA follows: TGTGCCAGCAGTTTATCGCTCAGGGGGCCTCTAGCGGGAGGAAGCACAGATACGCAGTATTTT.

Concerning this clonotype: A much more abundant neighbour one base away suggests this may be a read error. CDR3 residues: CASSPGTSGVYNEQIF. The DNA for the CDR3 is TGTGCCAGCAGCCCCGGGACTAGCGGAGTATACAATGAGCAGATCTTC. The chain is built from TRBV14 and TRBJ2-1; 11 nucleotides line up with TRBD2. Germline V lookup: CDR1 SGHDN, CDR2 FVKESK. The CDR3 is made up of 16 amino acids.

V and J are TRBV7-9 and TRBJ2-1, with TRBD2 matching over 15 bases. J lost 6 bases, V lost 3 bases, and 3 bases had no gene match. This CDR3 comprises 16 residues. Germline CDR1 reads SEHNR; CDR2 reads FQNEAQ (reference sequence). The CDR3 sequence is CASSFGTSGRPNEQFF. CDR3 DNA: TGTGCCAGCAGCTTTGGGACTAGCGGGAGGCCCAATGAGCAGTTCTTC.

The chain employs TRBV5-1 and TRBJ2-1, with D maybe TRBD1 (6 bases). V lost 7 bases and J 8 bases, leaving 16 bases between the germline ends. This CDR3 has 13 residues. Germline V gene sequence: CDR1 SGHRS, CDR2 YFSETQ. DNA of the CDR3: TGCGCCAGCCGTCAATGGACAGTCGATGAGCAGTTCTTC. Translating gives CASRQWTVDEQFF. The whole variable domain, remainder taken from reference TRBV5-1 and TRBJ2-1, is KAGVTQTPRYLIKTRGQQVTLSCSPISGHRSVSWYQQTPGQGLQFLFEYFSETQRNKGNFPGRFSGRQFSNSRSEMNVSTLELGDSALYLCASRQWTVDEQFFGPGTRLTVL.

There are a few counts of this clonotype. This sequence joins TRBV29-1 and TRBJ2-1; 13 bases fit TRBD2. The CDR3 has 13 amino acids. V was clipped by 7 bases and J by 5 bases; unmatched bases: 2. Looked up from germline, CDR1 is SQVTM and CDR2 is ANQGSEA. The CDR3 reads CSAGLAGNNEQFF. CDR3 coding DNA: TGCAGCGCGGGACTAGCGGGGAACAATGAGCAGTTCTTC.